This T cell receptor beta chain was captured in a study of blood T cell repertoires in COVID-19. This clone appeared once. In the source study's methods: Counts of nucleated cells, estimated from reference gene primer amplification, were obtained. Measured with immunoSEQ multiplex PCR; TCRdb has only the in-frame clones, and not every one. D and trimming come from the DNA, and the V and J calls and clone size come from that table. In the table there are 250,000 or so clones, about nine tenths of which are singletons. This clonotype originated in a woman aged 55-69 years with acute or convalescent COVID-19. The sequenced sample was peripheral blood.

In nucleotides, the CDR3 is TGTGCCACCAGTGACTCCCGAGGACTAGCGGGAGTAGCAGATACGCAGTATTTT. Protein sequence: CATSDSRGLAGVADTQYF. This chain joins TRBV24-1 and TRBJ2-3, with 13 bases lining up with TRBD2. Germline CDR1 reads KGHDR; CDR2 reads SFDVKD. V lost 4 bases to trimming and J lost 4 bases; unmatched junction nucleotides: 10. The CDR3 loop spans 18 amino acids.